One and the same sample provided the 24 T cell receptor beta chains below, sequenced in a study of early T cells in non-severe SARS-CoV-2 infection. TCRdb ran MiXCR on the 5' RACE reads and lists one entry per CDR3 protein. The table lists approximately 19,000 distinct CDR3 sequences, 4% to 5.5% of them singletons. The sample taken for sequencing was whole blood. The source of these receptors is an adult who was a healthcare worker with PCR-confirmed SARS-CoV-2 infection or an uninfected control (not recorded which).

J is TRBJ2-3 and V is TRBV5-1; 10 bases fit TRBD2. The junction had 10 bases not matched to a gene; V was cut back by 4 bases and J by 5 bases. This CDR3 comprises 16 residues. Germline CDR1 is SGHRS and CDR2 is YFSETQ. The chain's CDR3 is CASSLPSGRGGDTQYF. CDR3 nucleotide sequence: TGCGCCAGCAGCCTTCCTAGCGGGAGAGGTGGAGATACGCAGTATTTT.

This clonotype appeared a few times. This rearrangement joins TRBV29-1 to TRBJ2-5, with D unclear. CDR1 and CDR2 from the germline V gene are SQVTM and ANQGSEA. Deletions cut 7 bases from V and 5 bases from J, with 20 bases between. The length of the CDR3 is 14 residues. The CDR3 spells CSASLGPRRETQYF. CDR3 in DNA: TGCAGCGCCTCCCTCGGACCTAGACGGGAGACCCAGTACTTC.

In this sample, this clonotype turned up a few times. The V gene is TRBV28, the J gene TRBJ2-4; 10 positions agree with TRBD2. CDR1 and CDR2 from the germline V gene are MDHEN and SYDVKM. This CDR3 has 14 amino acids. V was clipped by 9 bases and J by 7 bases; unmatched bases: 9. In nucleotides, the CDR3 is TGTGCCAGTGTAGCGGGAGGAGGCGGGAACATTCAGTACTTC. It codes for CASVAGGGGNIQYF.

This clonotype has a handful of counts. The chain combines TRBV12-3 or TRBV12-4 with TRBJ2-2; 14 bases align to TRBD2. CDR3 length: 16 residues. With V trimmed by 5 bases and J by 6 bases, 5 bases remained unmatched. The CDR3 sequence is CASSAGLAGGPGELFF. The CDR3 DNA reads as TGTGCCAGCAGTGCAGGACTAGCGGGAGGCCCCGGGGAGCTGTTTTTT.

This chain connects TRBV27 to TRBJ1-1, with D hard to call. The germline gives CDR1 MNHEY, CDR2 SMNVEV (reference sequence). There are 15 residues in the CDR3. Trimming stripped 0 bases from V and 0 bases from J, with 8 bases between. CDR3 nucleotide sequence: TGTGCCAGCAGTTTATCGGCAGAGATGAACACTGAAGCTTTCTTT. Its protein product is CASSLSAEMNTEAFF.

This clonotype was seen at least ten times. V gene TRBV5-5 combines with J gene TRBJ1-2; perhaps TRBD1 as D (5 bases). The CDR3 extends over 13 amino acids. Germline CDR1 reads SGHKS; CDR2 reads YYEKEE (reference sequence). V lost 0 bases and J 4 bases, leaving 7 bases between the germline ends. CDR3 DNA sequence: TGTGCCAGCAGCTTGGGACAGAGCTATGGCTACACCTTC. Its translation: CASSLGQSYGYTF.

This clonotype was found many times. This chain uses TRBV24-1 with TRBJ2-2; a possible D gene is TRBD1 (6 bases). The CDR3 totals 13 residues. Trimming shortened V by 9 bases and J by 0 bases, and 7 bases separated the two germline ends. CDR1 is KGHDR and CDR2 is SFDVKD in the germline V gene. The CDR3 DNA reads TGTGCCACCGGACAGCCGAACACCGGGGAGCTGTTTTTT. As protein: CATGQPNTGELFF.

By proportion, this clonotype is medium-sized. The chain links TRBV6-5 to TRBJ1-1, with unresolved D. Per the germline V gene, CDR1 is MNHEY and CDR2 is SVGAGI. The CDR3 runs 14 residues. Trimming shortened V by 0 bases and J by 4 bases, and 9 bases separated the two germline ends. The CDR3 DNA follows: TGTGCCAGCAGTTACTCGAGCGTATCCACTGAAGCTTTCTTT. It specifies CASSYSSVSTEAFF.

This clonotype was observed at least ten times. The CDR3 protein is CSARRSRLAPYNEQFF. CDR3 coding DNA: TGCAGTGCTAGACGTTCCAGACTAGCGCCGTACAATGAGCAGTTCTTC. The rearrangement uses TRBV20-1 and TRBJ2-1, with 8 bases that match TRBD2. Losses at the gene ends were 2 bases for V and 4 bases for J; bases not matched to a gene: 10. This CDR3 comprises 16 residues. Per the germline V gene, CDR1 is DFQATT and CDR2 is SNEGSKA (reference sequence).

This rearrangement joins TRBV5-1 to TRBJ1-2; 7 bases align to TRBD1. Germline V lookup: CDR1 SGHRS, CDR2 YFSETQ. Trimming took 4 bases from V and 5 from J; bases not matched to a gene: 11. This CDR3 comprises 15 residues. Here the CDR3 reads CASSGAQGWEYGYTF. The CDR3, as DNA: TGCGCCAGCAGCGGGGCACAGGGGTGGGAGTATGGCTACACCTTC.

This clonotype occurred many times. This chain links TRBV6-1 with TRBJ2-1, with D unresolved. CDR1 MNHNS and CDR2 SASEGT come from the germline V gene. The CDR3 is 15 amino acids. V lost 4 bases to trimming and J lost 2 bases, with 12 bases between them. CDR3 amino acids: CASSAGPSAYNEQFF. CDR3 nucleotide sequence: TGTGCCAGCAGTGCCGGACCCTCTGCCTACAATGAGCAGTTCTTC.

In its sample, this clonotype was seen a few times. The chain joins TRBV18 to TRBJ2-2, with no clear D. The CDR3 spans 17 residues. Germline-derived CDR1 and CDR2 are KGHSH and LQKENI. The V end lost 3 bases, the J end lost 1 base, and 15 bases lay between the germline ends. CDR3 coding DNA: TGTGCCAGCTCACCTGATTACTTTGAGCGGAACACCGGGGAGCTGTTTTTT. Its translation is CASSPDYFERNTGELFF.

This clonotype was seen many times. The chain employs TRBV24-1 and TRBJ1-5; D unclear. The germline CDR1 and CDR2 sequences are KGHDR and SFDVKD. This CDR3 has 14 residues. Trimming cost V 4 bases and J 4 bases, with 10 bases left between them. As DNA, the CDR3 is TGTGCCACCAGTGACCCTGGACGAAATCAGCCCCAGCATTTT. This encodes CATSDPGRNQPQHF.

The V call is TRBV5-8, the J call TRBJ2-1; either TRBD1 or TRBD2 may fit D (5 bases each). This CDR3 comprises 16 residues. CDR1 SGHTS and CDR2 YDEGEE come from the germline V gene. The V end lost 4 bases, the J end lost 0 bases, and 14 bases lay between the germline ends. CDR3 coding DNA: TGTGCCAGCAGCGCCCCCGGGACGTACTCCTACAATGAGCAGTTCTTC. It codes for CASSAPGTYSYNEQFF.

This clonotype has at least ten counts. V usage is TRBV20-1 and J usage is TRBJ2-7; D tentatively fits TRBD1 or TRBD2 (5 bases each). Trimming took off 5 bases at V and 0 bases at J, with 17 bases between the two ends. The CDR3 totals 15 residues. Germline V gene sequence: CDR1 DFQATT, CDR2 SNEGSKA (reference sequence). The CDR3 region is CSASPGTASSYEQYF. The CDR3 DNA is TGCAGTGCTTCCCCCGGGACGGCAAGCTCCTACGAGCAGTACTTC.

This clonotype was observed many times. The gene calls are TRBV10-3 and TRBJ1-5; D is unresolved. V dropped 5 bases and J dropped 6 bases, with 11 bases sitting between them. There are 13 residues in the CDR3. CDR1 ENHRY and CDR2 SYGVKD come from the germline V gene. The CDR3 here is CAISREGGQPQHF. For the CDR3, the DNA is TGTGCCATCAGTCGAGAAGGAGGTCAGCCCCAGCATTTT.

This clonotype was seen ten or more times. CDR3 sequence: CSARSGRGRELFF. The CDR3 DNA reads as TGCAGTGCTAGATCTGGACGGGGCCGGGAGCTGTTTTTT. The chain couples TRBV20-1 to TRBJ2-2, with D possibly being TRBD1 or TRBD2 (5 bases each). Germline assignment: CDR1 DFQATT and CDR2 SNEGSKA (reference sequence). CDR3 length: 13 residues. Trimming took 2 bases from V and 9 from J, leaving 13 bases between them.

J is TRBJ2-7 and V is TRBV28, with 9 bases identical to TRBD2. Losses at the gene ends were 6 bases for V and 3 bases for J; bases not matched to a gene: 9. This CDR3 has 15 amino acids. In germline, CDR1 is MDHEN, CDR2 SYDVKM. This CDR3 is CASSRSGSKDYEQYF. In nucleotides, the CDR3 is TGTGCCAGCAGCCGTAGCGGGAGTAAAGACTACGAGCAGTACTTC.

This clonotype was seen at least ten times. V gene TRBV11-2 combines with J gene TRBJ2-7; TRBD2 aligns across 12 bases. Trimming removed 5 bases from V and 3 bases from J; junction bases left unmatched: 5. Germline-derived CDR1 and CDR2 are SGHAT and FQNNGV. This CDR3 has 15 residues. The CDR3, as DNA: TGTGCCAGCAGCCGTCTAGCGGGAGGGCTCTACGAGCAGTACGTC. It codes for CASSRLAGGLYEQYV.

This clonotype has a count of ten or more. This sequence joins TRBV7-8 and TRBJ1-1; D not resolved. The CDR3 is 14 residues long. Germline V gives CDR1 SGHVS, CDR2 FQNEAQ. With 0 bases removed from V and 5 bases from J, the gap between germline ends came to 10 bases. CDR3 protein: CASSLAAWVTEAFF. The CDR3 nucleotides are TGTGCCAGCAGCTTAGCGGCGTGGGTGACTGAAGCTTTCTTT.

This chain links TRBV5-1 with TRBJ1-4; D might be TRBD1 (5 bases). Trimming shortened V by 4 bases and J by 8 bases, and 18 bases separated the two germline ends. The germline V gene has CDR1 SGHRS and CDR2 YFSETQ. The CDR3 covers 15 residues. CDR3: CASSVTGTSYEKLFF. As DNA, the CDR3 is TGCGCCAGCAGCGTCACGGGGACCTCATACGAAAAACTGTTTTTT.

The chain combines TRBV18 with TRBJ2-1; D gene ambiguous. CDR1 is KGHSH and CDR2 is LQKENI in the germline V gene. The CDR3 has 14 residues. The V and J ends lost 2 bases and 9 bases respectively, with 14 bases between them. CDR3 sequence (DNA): TGTGCCAGCTCACCAGATAGGCATCTTGGTGAGCAGTTCTTC. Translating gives CASSPDRHLGEQFF. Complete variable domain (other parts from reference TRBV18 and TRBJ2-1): NAGVMQNPRHLVRRRGQEARLRCSPMKGHSHVYWYRQLPEEGLKFMVYLQKENIIDESGMPKERFSAEFPKEGPSILRIQQVVRGDSAAYFCASSPDRHLGEQFFGPGTRLTVL.

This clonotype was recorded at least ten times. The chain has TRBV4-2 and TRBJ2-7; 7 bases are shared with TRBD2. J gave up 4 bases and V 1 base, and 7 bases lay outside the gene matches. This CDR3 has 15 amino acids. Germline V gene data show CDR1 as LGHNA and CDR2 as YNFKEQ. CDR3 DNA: TGTGCCAGCAGCCAAGGATATCGGGAGGTGTACGAGCAGTACTTC. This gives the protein CASSQGYREVYEQYF.

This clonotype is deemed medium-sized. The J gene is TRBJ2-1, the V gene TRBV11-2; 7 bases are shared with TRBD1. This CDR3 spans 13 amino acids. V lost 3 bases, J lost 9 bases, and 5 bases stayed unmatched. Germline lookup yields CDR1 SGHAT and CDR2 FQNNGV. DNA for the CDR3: TGTGCCAGCAGCTTGACAGGGTACGGTGAGCAGTTCTTC. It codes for CASSLTGYGEQFF.